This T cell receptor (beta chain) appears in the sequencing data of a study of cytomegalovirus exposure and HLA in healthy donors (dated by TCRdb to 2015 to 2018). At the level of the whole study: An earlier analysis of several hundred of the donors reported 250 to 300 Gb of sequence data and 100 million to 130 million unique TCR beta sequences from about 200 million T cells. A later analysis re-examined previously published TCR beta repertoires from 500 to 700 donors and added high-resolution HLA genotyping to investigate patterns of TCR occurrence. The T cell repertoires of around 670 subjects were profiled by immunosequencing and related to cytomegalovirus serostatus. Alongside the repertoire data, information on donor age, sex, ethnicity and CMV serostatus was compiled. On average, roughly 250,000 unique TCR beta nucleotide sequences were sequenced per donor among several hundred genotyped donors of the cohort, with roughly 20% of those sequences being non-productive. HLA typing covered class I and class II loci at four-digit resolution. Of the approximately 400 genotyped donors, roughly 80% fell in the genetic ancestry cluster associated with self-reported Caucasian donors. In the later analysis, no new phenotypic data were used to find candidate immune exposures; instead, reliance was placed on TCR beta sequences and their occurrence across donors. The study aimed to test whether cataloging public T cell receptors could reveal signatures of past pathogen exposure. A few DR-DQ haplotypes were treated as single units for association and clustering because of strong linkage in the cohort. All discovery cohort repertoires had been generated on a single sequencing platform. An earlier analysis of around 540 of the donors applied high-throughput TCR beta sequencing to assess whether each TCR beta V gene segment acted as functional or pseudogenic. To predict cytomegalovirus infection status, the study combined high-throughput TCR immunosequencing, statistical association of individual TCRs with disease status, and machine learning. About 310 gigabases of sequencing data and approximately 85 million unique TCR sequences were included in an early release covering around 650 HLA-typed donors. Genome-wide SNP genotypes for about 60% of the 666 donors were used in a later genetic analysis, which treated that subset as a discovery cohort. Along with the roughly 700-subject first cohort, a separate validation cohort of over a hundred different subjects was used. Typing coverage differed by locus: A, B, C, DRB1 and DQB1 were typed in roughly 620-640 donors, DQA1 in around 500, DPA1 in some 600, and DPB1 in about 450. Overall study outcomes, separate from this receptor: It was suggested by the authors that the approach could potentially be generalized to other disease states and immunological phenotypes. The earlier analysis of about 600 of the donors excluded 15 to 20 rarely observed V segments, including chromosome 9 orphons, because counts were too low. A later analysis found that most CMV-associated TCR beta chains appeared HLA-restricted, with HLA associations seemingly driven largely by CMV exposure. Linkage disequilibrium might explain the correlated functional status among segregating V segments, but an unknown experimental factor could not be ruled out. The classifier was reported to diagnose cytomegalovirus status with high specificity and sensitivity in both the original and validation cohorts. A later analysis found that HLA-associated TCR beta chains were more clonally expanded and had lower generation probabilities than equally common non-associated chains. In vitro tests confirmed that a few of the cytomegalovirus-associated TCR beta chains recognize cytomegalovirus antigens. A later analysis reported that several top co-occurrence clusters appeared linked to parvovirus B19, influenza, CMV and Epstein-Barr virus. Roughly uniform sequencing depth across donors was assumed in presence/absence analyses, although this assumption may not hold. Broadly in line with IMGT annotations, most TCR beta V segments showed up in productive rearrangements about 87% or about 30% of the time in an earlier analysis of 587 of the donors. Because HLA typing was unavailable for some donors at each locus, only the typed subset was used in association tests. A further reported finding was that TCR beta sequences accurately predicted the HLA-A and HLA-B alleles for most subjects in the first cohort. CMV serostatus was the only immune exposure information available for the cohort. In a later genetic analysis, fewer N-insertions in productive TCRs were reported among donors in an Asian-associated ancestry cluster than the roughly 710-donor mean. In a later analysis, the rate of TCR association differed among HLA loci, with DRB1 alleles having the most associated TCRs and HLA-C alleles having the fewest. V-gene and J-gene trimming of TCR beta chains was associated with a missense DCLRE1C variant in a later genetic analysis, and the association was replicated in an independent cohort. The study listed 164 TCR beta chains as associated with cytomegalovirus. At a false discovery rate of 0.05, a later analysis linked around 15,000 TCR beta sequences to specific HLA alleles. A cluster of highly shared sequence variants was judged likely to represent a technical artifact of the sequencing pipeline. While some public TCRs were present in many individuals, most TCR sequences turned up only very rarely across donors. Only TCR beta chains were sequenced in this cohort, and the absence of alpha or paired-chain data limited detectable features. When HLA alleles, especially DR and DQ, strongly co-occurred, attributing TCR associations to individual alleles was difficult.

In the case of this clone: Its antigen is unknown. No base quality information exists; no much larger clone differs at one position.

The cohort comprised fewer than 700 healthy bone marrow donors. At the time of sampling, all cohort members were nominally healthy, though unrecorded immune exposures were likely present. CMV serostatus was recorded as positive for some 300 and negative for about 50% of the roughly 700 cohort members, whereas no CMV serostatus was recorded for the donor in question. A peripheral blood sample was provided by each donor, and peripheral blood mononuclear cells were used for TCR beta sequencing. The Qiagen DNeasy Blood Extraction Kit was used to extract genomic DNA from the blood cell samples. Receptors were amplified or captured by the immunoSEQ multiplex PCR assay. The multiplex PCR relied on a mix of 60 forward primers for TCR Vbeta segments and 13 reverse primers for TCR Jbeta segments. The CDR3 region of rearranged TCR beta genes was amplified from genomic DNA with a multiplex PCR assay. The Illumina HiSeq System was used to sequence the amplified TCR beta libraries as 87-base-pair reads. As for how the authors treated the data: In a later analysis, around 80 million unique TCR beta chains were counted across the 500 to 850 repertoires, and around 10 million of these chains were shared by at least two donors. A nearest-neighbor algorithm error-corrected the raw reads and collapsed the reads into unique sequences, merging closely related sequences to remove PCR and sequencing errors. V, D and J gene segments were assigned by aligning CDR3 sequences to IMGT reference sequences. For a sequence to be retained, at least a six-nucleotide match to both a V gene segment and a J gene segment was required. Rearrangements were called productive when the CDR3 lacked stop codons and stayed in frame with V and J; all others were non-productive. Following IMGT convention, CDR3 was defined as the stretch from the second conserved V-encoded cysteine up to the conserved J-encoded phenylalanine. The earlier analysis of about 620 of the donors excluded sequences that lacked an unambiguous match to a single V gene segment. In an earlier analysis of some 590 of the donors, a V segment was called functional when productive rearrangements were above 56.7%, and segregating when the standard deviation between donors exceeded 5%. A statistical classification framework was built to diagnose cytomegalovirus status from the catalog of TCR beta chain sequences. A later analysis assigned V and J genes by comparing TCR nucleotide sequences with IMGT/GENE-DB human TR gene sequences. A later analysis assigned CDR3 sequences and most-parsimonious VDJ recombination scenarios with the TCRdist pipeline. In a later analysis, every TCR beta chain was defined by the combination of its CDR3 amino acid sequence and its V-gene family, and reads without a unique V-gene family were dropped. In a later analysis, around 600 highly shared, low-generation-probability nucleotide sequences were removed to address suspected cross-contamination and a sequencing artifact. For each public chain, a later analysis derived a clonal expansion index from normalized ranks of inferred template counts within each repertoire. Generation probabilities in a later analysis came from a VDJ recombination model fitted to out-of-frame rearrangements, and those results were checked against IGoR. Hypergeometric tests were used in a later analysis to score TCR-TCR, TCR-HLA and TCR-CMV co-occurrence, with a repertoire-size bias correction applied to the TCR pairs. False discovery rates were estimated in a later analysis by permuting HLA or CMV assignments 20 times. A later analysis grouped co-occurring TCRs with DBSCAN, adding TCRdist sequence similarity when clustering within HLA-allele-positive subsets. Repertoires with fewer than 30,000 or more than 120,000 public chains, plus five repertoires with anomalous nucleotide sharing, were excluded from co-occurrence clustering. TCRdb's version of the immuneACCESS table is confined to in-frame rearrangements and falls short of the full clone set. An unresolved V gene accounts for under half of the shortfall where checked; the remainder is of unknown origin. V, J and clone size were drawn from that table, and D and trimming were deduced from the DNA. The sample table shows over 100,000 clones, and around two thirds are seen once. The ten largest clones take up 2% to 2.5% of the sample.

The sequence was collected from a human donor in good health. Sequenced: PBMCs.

The nucleotides are TGCAGCGTTGAACCGGGAACCTACAATGAGCAGTTCTTC. It is translated as CSVEPGTYNEQFF. The chain uses TRBV29-1 and TRBJ2-1; TRBD2 is perhaps the D gene, given 5 matching bases. Taken from the germline V gene, the CDR1 and CDR2 loops are SQVTM and ANQGSEA. Trimming costs V 2 bases and J 2 bases, and their ends lie 7 bases apart. The CDR3 numbers 13 residues from cysteine through phenylalanine. Only the CDR3 DNA is retained, 39 bases long and in frame from the first base.